The text below deals with one TCR beta chain. The antigen is not known. The sample comes from a study of human T cells and chemical hapten exposure. Study at large: Patch testing placed 0.01% DPC on the upper back, with readings at 6 days. Diagnoses of alopecia areata, totalis or universalis occurred in mostly female patients. There were per-sample TCR yield variations, arising mainly from small pooled library volume differences. Study-level results: Compared to controls, expanded TCRs made significantly more large clusters of similar CDR3s.

Time point given: pre-sensitization, week 0. Treatment denoted: therapeutic diphenylcyclopropenone sensitization with weekly scalp DPC. With 8 bases removed from V and 2 bases from J, the gap between germline ends came to 12 bases. Germline V gene sequence: CDR1 SGHTA, CDR2 FQGNSA. The CDR3 loop spans 13 amino acids. MiXCR was run by TCRdb on the RACE reads, yielding one entry per CDR3 protein. The data show about 120,000 distinct CDR3 sequences, roughly 13% seen once. The receptor was isolated from a woman aged 18-30 years with alopecia areata. Some clones in this sample may be carry-over from other donors' samples. The chain couples TRBV7-2 to TRBJ1-2; D is unresolved. The sample here was whole blood, taken in connection with sensitization to the hapten diphenylcyclopropenone (DPC). CDR3 DNA: TGTGCCAGCGGCGTGGGCAGAAACTATGGCTACACCTTC. It codes for CASGVGRNYGYTF.